The 17 T cell receptor beta chains given below trace back to one sample, sequenced in a study of CXCR3 chemokines and chemotherapy response in bladder cancer. One entry per CDR3 protein results from TCRdb running MiXCR on the PCR reads. In the table there are 1,000 or so distinct CDR3 sequences, 15% to 20% of which are singletons. Collection of the sample occurred from a patient whose treatment included neoadjuvant chemotherapy. These receptors originate from a human donor with bladder cancer that responded to neoadjuvant chemotherapy.

At least ten counts were recorded for this clonotype. The CDR3 DNA reads as TGCAGTGCTAGAGATTCGGCTAGCGTCAACAATGAGCAGTTCTTC. Its protein is CSARDSASVNNEQFF. V is TRBV20-1 and J is TRBJ2-1; D is perhaps TRBD2 (6 bases). Germline CDR1 is DFQATT and CDR2 is SNEGSKA (reference sequence). The CDR3 is 15 amino acids. V was trimmed by 0 bases and J by 5 bases, leaving 14 bases between them.

To note about this clonotype: A read error likely explains this, since a far larger clone differs by one base. The chain carries TRBV6-5 and TRBJ1-2; the match to TRBD1 covers 8 bases. CDR1 is MNHEY, CDR2 SVGAGI, per germline. V was clipped by 5 bases and J by 10 bases; unmatched bases: 12. The CDR3 covers 14 residues. The chain's CDR3 is CASSGEGTGSTYTF. In DNA form, the CDR3 reads TGTGCCAGCAGTGGAGAGGGGACAGGATCGACCTACACCTTC.

Points on this clonotype: A far larger clone is only one base removed, so a read error is likely. The chain joins TRBV29-1 to TRBJ2-1; D is possibly TRBD1 (5 bases). Judging by the DNA end, TRBJ1-2 fits better; the J call may be wrong. Per germline, CDR1 SQVTM and CDR2 ANQGSEA. The CDR3 loop spans 12 amino acids. The CDR3 DNA reads as TGCGGCGTTCCAGGGTCGTCCGGCGGCTACACCTTC. It codes for CGVPGSSGGYTF.

This clonotype was counted only a few times. The chain recombines TRBV28 with TRBJ1-3; tentatively, D is TRBD1 (5 bases). Germline-derived CDR1 and CDR2 are MDHEN and SYDVKM. This CDR3 region has 15 residues. V lost 4 bases and J lost 7, with 17 bases in between. The DNA for the CDR3 is TGTGCCAGCAGTTCTACCGGGGCCGAAGTCAACACCATATATTTT. Translated: CASSSTGAEVNTIYF.

With regard to this clonotype: It differs at one base from a far larger clone, so likely a read error. The chain employs TRBV10-3 and TRBJ2-3; 7 nucleotides agree with TRBD2. V dropped 5 bases and J dropped 6; count of bases not matched to a gene: 5. The V gene's germline CDR1 is ENHRY and CDR2 SYGVKD. This CDR3 contains 13 residues. CDR3 residues: CAISYTSVDTQYF. The CDR3 DNA sequence: TGTGCCATCAGTTACACTAGCGTCGATACGCAGTATTTT.

By proportion, this clonotype is large (0.1 to 1%). The chain employs TRBV6-1 and TRBJ1-3; D may be TRBD1 (5 bases). The CDR3 length is 16 residues. Trimming removed 4 bases from V and 0 bases from J, with 13 bases in between. Germline V lookup: CDR1 MNHNS, CDR2 SASEGT. The DNA of the CDR3 is TGTGCCAGCAGTGTGGCGGGACTTAGCTCTGGAAACACCATATATTTT. Amino acids: CASSVAGLSSGNTIYF.

This clonotype appeared a few times. A far more abundant clone sits one base away, making this likely a read error. The chain couples TRBV28 to TRBJ2-7; TRBD2 is a possible D gene (6 bases). In germline, CDR1 is MDHEN, CDR2 SYDVKM. CDR3 length: 10 amino acids. The ends were cut back, 8 bases at V and 7 bases at J, with 9 bases in the middle. CDR3 sequence (DNA): TGTGCCAGCGGGAGGAATGAGCAGTACTTC. It is translated as CASGRNEQYF.

This clonotype came up many times. The rearrangement uses TRBV20-1 and TRBJ2-1; the match to TRBD2 covers 7 bases. CDR1 is DFQATT, CDR2 SNEGSKA, per germline (reference sequence). This CDR3 comprises 13 residues. The CDR3 DNA reads TGCGCTACCGGGAGGAGCTCCTACAATGAGCAGTTCTTC. Its translation: CATGRSSYNEQFF.

Within the sample, this clonotype is medium-sized. This chain links TRBV18 with TRBJ1-1; no clear D gene. The CDR3 runs 15 residues. The germline gives CDR1 KGHSH, CDR2 LQKENI. V gave up 0 bases and J gave up 0 bases, with 8 bases separating them. CDR3 sequence (DNA): TGTGCCAGCTCACCACCGGCAGCAATGAACACTGAAGCTTTCTTT. Translated: CASSPPAAMNTEAFF.

By frequency in the sample, this clonotype is large. V is TRBV27 and J is TRBJ1-1, with D uncertain. CDR3 length: 17 amino acids. V dropped 6 bases and J dropped 4 bases, with 24 bases sitting between them. The germline V gene has CDR1 MNHEY and CDR2 SMNVEV (reference sequence). CDR3 nucleotides: TGTGCCAGCAGCCCGGGCACAGTACCCAGGCCGGCCACTGAAGCTTTCTTT. Protein product: CASSPGTVPRPATEAFF.

This clonotype was seen only once. It is likely a read error: a sequence one base away is far more abundant. The chain links TRBV6-1 to TRBJ2-7, with TRBD1 identical over 9 bases. CDR1 and CDR2 from the germline V gene are MNHNS and SASEGT. With V trimmed by 10 bases and J by 6 bases, 10 bases remained unmatched. The CDR3 extends over 13 amino acids. DNA of the CDR3: TGTGCCACCTCCGGGACAGGGCAAGGCGAGCAGTACTTC. Its protein is CATSGTGQGEQYF.

In this sample, this clonotype turned up many times. The rearrangement joins TRBV12-3 or TRBV12-4 to TRBJ1-1; the D is unclear. Trimming pared 3 bases from V and 2 bases from J, leaving 4 bases between. This CDR3 has 12 amino acids. The CDR3: CASSLSNTEAFF. In DNA, the CDR3 is TGTGCCAGCAGTTTGAGTAACACTGAAGCTTTCTTT.

This clonotype has ten or more counts. The V and J genes are TRBV2 and TRBJ2-3; 12 nucleotides match TRBD2. V was clipped by 7 bases and J by 6 bases; unmatched bases: 11. CDR3 length equals 16 residues. The germline CDR1 and CDR2 sequences are SNHLY and FYNNEI. The CDR3 sequence is CASTRSSGGAFDTQYF. In DNA form, the CDR3 reads TGTGCCAGCACTCGATCTAGCGGGGGGGCCTTCGATACGCAGTATTTT.

A remark on this clonotype: A far larger clone is one base from this, pointing to a likely read error. This CDR3 reads CASSQGATAVIQYF. The CDR3 nucleotides read TGTGCCAGCAGCCAGGGGGCGACGGCGGTCATTCAGTACTTC. V is TRBV16 and J is TRBJ1-2, with D possibly matching TRBD1 (6 bases). The J call may be mistaken, given a closer DNA end match to TRBJ2-4. The CDR3 has 14 residues. CDR1 and CDR2 from the germline V gene are KGHSY and FQNENV.

This clonotype is deemed large. The chain combines TRBV6-2 or TRBV6-3 with TRBJ2-4; no definite D call. The CDR3 consists of 15 residues. V lost 4 bases and J 0 bases, leaving 10 bases between the germline ends. Germline V lookup: CDR1 MNHEY, CDR2 SVGEGT. DNA of the CDR3: TGTGCCAGCAGTTCGCCTCTGTTAGCCAAAAACATTCAGTACTTC. Residues: CASSSPLLAKNIQYF.

By proportion, this clonotype is large. The chain is built from TRBV6-5 and TRBJ1-6, with D hard to call. CDR3 length equals 15 residues. The germline V and J ends were trimmed by 6 bases and 0 bases, with 9 bases remaining between them. CDR1 and CDR2 from the germline V gene are MNHEY and SVGAGI. For the CDR3, the DNA is TGTGCCAGCAGACCAACGGTCTCCTATAATTCACCCCTCCACTTT. As protein: CASRPTVSYNSPLHF.

Points on this clonotype: A far bigger clonotype differs at one base, so this is likely a read error. The genes are TRBV7-9 and TRBJ2-4; D gene uncertain. The CDR3 spans 11 residues. Trimming pared 8 bases from V and 13 bases from J, leaving 15 bases between. CDR1 is SEHNR, CDR2 FQNEAQ, per germline (reference sequence). This CDR3 is CASVPYNEQYF. The CDR3 DNA reads as TGTGCCAGCGTACCTTACAATGAGCAGTACTTC.